This TCR beta chain was retrieved from a study of shared clonotypes between healthy human individuals. Findings and limits, study-wide: The sharing of about 5% of naive CD4 clonotypes was seen across a few donors. Naive subsets tended to show greater estimated richness than memory subsets. It was the few donors that limited the genetic and exposure-history diversity represented.

CDR1 is LNHDA and CDR2 is SQIVND in the germline V gene (reference sequence). The CDR3 runs to 15 residues. The V gene end was trimmed by 6 bases and the J gene end by 1 base; junction bases not matched to a gene: 5. Sequencing was performed with immunoSEQ multiplex PCR; in TCRdb, only in-frame clones are kept and a portion is missing. The sample gives 2 million to 2.5 million clones, 92% of which show up once; more than 0.35% is in the top ten. Of note for this clone: Its antigen is undetermined.

The donors were adults (healthy and HIV-negative) with no recent acute infections or vaccinations. Sample: naive CD4+ T cells from PBMCs. The subset denotes: CD45RA+ positively selected. V gene TRBV19 combines with J gene TRBJ1-5, with 8 nucleotides matching TRBD1. This TCR came from a man aged 18 to 30 in good health. Some clones in this sample may be carry-over from other donors' samples. The CDR3 reads CASRTGAGSNQPQHF. For the CDR3, the DNA is TGTGCCAGTAGGACAGGGGCCGGAAGCAATCAGCCCCAGCATTTT.